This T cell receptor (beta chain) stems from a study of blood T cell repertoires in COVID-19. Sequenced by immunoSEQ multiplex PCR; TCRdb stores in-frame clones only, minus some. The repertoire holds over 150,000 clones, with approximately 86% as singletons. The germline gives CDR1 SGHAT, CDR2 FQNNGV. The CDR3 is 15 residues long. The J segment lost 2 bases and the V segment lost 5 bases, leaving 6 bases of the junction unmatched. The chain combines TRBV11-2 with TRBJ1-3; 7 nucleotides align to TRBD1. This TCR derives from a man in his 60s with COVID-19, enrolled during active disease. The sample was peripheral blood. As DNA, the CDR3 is TGTGCCAGCAGCCCGGGACAGATCGCTGGAAACACCATATATTTT. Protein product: CASSPGQIAGNTIYF.